This T cell receptor (beta chain) was captured in a study of cytomegalovirus exposure and HLA in healthy donors. Study-level information: Just over 80% of around 400 genotyped donors fell in the Caucasian-associated ancestry cluster.

Notes on the study in general: Beyond CMV serostatus, there was no information to go on about immune exposure. Earlier findings revealed that most TCR beta V segments proved productive either about 90% or about 30% of the time.

Primers for the PCR totalled 60 Vbeta and 13 Jbeta. Profiling relied on immunoSEQ multiplex PCR, and the TCRdb table lists in-frame clones only, not all of them. The table shows 210,000 or so clones, with 87% occurring only once. Trimming removed 3 bases from V and 6 bases from J, with 8 bases in between. This CDR3 contains 12 residues. CDR1 and CDR2 (germline): SGHAT, FQNNGV. This clone was picked up a small number of times. As yet, its antigen is unknown. Sequenced material: PBMCs. The rearrangement joins TRBV11-2 to TRBJ1-2, with D perhaps matching TRBD1 (6 bases). This receptor was taken from a man aged 25 to 45 in good health and CMV-seronegative. The CDR3 reads CASSFSGDGYTF. Here the CDR3 DNA reads TGTGCCAGCAGCTTCTCAGGGGATGGCTACACCTTC.